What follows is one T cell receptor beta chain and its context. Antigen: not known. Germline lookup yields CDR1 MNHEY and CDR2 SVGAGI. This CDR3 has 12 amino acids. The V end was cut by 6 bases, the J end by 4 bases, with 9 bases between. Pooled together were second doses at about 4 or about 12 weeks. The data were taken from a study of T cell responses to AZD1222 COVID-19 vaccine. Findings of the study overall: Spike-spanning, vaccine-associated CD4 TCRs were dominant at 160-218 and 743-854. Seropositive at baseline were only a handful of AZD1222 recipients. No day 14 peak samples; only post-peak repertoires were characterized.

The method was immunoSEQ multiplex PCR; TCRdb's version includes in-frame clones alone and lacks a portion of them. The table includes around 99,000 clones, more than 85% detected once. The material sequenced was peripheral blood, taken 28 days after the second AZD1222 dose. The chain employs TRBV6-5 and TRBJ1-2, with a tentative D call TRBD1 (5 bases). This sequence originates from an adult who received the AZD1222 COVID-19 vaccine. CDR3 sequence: CASSGTFYGYTF. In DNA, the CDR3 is TGTGCCAGCAGCGGGACGTTCTATGGCTACACCTTC.